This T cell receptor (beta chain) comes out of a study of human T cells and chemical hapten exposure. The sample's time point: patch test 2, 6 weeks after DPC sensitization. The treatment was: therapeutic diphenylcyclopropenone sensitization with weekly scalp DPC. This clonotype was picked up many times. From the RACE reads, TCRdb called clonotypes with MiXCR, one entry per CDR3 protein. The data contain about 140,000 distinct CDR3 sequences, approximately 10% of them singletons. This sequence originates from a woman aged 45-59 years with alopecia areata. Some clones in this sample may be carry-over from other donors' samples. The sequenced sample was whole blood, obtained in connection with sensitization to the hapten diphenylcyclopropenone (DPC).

CDR3 amino acids: CASSLVGQGPRTAFF. Here the CDR3 DNA reads TGTGCCAGCAGCTTAGTCGGACAGGGGCCGAGGACGGCTTTCTTT. The rearrangement uses TRBV7-9 and TRBJ1-1; 9 bases fit TRBD1. CDR1 SEHNR and CDR2 FQNEAQ come from the germline V gene (reference sequence). Trimming took 1 base from V and 11 from J; bases not matched to a gene: 11. The CDR3 is made up of 15 amino acids.